This T cell receptor beta chain was documented in a study of technical replicates of blood from several donors. V was pared by 1 base and J by 5 bases, with 12 bases between. The CDR3 totals 15 residues. Germline CDR1 reads LGHNA; CDR2 reads YNFKEQ. Only in-frame clones appear in the TCRdb table, and some are missing; sequencing was by immunoSEQ multiplex PCR. The profile shows tens of thousands of clones, around 94% of them singletons. The chain has TRBV4-2 and TRBJ2-1, with D perhaps TRBD2 (5 bases). The sample taken for sequencing was T cells isolated from PBMCs. This TCR derives from a human donor in good health. CDR3 region: CASSQVGSGNNEQFF. The DNA of the CDR3 is TGTGCCAGCAGCCAAGTTGGCAGCGGAAACAATGAGCAGTTCTTC.